These 14 T cell receptor beta chains came from one sample sequenced in a study of shared clonotypes between healthy human individuals. Method: immunoSEQ multiplex PCR; TCRdb's copy keeps in-frame clones and lacks some. Seen here are millions of clones, more than 80% observed once, and the top ten hold over 0.12%. Input material: naive CD4+ T cells sorted from blood. The subset was: CD45RA+ positively selected. The origin of the receptors is a man younger than 30 in good health.

The chain uses TRBV25-1 and TRBJ2-7, with D unclear. Germline V lookup: CDR1 MGHDK, CDR2 SYGVNS. CDR3 length equals 10 residues. V lost 5 bases, J lost 5 bases, and 4 bases lay in between. CDR3 sequence (DNA): TGTGCCAGCAGTTGGAACGAGCAGTACTTC. This gives the protein CASSWNEQYF.

This clone came up a few times. Within the sample, other DNA sequences also encode this same CDR3. The V and J genes are TRBV19 and TRBJ1-2; TRBD1 matches at 8 bases. This CDR3 region has 15 residues. The trim removed 3 bases at V and 4 bases at J, leaving 7 bases unmatched. Germline V gene data show CDR1 as LNHDA and CDR2 as SQIVND (reference sequence). The CDR3 nucleotides are TGTGCCAGTAGTATCCCGGACAGGGCAAGCTATGGCTACACCTTC. Its protein product is CASSIPDRASYGYTF.

This chain uses TRBV11-2 with TRBJ1-5; TRBD1 matches 7 bases. Germline V lookup: CDR1 SGHAT, CDR2 FQNNGV. V dropped 1 base and J dropped 4; count of bases not matched to a gene: 13. The length of the CDR3 is 18 residues. CDR3 coding DNA: TGTGCCAGCAGCTTAGGAAGATTCGGCAGGGGGGCGAATCAGCCCCAGCATTTT. Protein sequence: CASSLGRFGRGANQPQHF.

The J gene is TRBJ1-6, the V gene TRBV5-6, with TRBD1 as a possible D gene (6 bases). The V end lost 5 bases, the J end lost 4 bases, and 16 bases lay between the germline ends. Germline V lookup: CDR1 SGHDT, CDR2 YYEEEE. The CDR3 runs to 16 residues. CDR3 nucleotides: TGTGCCAGCAGACGAAGGGGGGGAAATTATAATTCACCCCTCCACTTT. Residues: CASRRRGGNYNSPLHF.

The chain combines TRBV4-3 with TRBJ1-6, with D unclear. Germline values: CDR1 LGHNA, CDR2 YSLEER. The CDR3 is 14 amino acids. The V end was cut by 0 bases, the J end by 7 bases, with 7 bases between. The CDR3 coding sequence is TGCGCCAGCAGCCAAGATTGGAGGAATTCACCCCTCCACTTT. Translating it yields CASSQDWRNSPLHF.

The chain is built from TRBV5-8 and TRBJ2-6; maybe TRBD1 (6 bases). From germline, CDR1 is SGHTS and CDR2 YDEGEE. V lost 0 bases and J lost 1, with 8 bases in between. The CDR3 is made up of 16 amino acids. The CDR3 loop is CASSLVQGSGANVLTF. For the CDR3, the DNA is TGTGCCAGCAGCTTGGTCCAGGGGTCTGGGGCCAACGTCCTGACTTTC.

The chain carries TRBV6-5 and TRBJ2-5, with D perhaps TRBD2 (6 bases). Germline assignment: CDR1 MNHEY and CDR2 SVGAGI. With 0 bases removed from V and 7 bases from J, the gap between germline ends came to 18 bases. This CDR3 has 16 amino acids. The CDR3 region has the DNA TGTGCCAGCAGTTACTCTGGGCAGGGAGGCCCTGCGACCCAGTACTTC. Protein sequence: CASSYSGQGGPATQYF.

Only a few counts were recorded for this clone. The chain links TRBV11-2 to TRBJ1-5; 9 positions agree with TRBD1. CDR3 length: 15 amino acids. The ends lost 5 bases at V and 6 bases at J; junction bases unmatched: 8. The V gene's germline CDR1 is SGHAT and CDR2 FQNNGV. CDR3 bases: TGTGCCAGCAGCCTTACAACGGACAGGGGTCAGCCCCAGCATTTT. Translation: CASSLTTDRGQPQHF.

The table lists this clone with a count of one. This chain joins TRBV2 and TRBJ2-7, with D perhaps TRBD1 (6 bases). Per the germline V gene, CDR1 is SNHLY and CDR2 is FYNNEI. Deletions cut 6 bases from V and 1 base from J, with 19 bases between. The CDR3 totals 16 residues. The CDR3 loop reads CASRSRTGQYSYEQYF. The CDR3 nucleotides read TGTGCCAGCAGGTCCCGCACAGGGCAATATTCCTACGAGCAGTACTTC.

This sequence joins TRBV7-6 and TRBJ2-7, with D unresolved. The CDR3 contains 13 residues. From germline, CDR1 is SGHVS and CDR2 FNYEAQ. V lost 5 bases, J lost 2 bases, and 10 bases lay in between. The CDR3 nucleotides are TGTGCCAGCAGCGTAGATGAGACCTACGAGCAGTACTTC. Its protein product is CASSVDETYEQYF.

The chain joins TRBV19 to TRBJ2-3; 8 positions match TRBD1. The CDR3 extends over 14 amino acids. The junction had 7 bases not matched to a gene; V was cut back by 5 bases and J by 6 bases. CDR1 is LNHDA, CDR2 SQIVND, per germline (reference sequence). The CDR3 DNA is TGTGCCAGTAGTGACCGGACAGGGTCGGATACGCAGTATTTT. Residues: CASSDRTGSDTQYF.

The V and J genes are TRBV19 and TRBJ2-3, with no clear D. Trimming cost V 7 bases and J 2 bases, with 16 bases left between them. Germline CDR1 LNHDA, CDR2 SQIVND (reference sequence). The CDR3 loop spans 15 amino acids. CDR3 DNA: TGTGCCAGTACTGCCCGGACGGCGAACACAGATACGCAGTATTTT. Its protein is CASTARTANTDTQYF.

The rearrangement uses TRBV19 and TRBJ1-1; D may be TRBD1 (6 bases). CDR3 length: 13 residues. Trimming took off 7 bases at V and 12 bases at J, with 21 bases between the two ends. CDR1 is LNHDA and CDR2 is SQIVND in the germline V gene (reference sequence). CDR3 sequence: CASITRGGAGTFF. The CDR3 bases are TGTGCCAGTATCACTCGGGGGGGCGCCGGGACTTTCTTT. Based on the CDR3 plus reference TRBV19 and TRBJ1-1, the full variable domain is DGGITQSPKYLFRKEGQNVTLSCEQNLNHDAMYWYRQDPGQGLRLIYYSQIVNDFQKGDIAEGYSVSREKKESFPLTVTSAQKNPTAFYLCASITRGGAGTFFGQGTRLTVV.

This chain connects TRBV19 to TRBJ1-2, with D unclear. Germline V gene data show CDR1 as LNHDA and CDR2 as SQIVND (reference sequence). The CDR3 spans 14 residues. Trimming removed 5 bases from V and 8 bases from J, with 18 bases in between. CDR3 nucleotides: TGTGCCAGTAGTGTGGTAATGAGGCAGAGGGGCTACACCTTC. Protein: CASSVVMRQRGYTF.